The rows below give T cell receptor beta chains drawn from one sample of a study of sequential checkpoint blockade in melanoma. Here immunoSEQ multiplex PCR was the method, and the copy in TCRdb shows in-frame clones only, minus some. The profile shows 15,000 or so clones, 74% of them singletons. The sample in question was CD8+ T cells sorted from blood (inferred from file names), obtained from a patient given nivolumab and ipilimumab in sequence. The receptors shown here come from a human donor with melanoma. CDR3s include the opening cysteine and the closing phenylalanine or tryptophan. The order of the fields is J gene, V gene, clone size, CDR3 protein. A clone size is listed for some rows: how often the clone was seen (once, few, many), or a class if it is expanded.

J gene: TRBJ1-1; V gene: TRBV7-9; clone size: -; CDR3 protein: CASSLVGDRGLGTEAFF
J gene: TRBJ1-2; V gene: TRBV7-9; clone size: -; CDR3 protein: CASSSFTTPTHYGYTF
J gene: TRBJ2-2; V gene: TRBV9; clone size: -; CDR3 protein: CASSPYMDYPNTGELFF
J gene: TRBJ2-5; V gene: TRBV5-5; clone size: -; CDR3 protein: CASSFGWGDQETQYF
J gene: TRBJ1-4; V gene: TRBV4-3; clone size: -; CDR3 protein: CASSQEGTGRSTNEKLFF
J gene: TRBJ2-7; V gene: TRBV6-1; clone size: -; CDR3 protein: CASRGLAGVEQYF
J gene: TRBJ1-2; V gene: TRBV10-3; clone size: -; CDR3 protein: CAISESGTGAFDGYTF
J gene: TRBJ1-2; V gene: TRBV7-2; clone size: -; CDR3 protein: CASSSDWSTNYGYTF
J gene: TRBJ2-7; V gene: TRBV7-7; clone size: -; CDR3 protein: CASSLGPGISYGQYF
J gene: TRBJ2-5; V gene: TRBV7-8; clone size: few; CDR3 protein: CASSLGVGPGETQYF
J gene: TRBJ2-7; V gene: TRBV6-5; clone size: -; CDR3 protein: CASSSPGLADYEQYF
J gene: TRBJ2-1; V gene: TRBV13; clone size: -; CDR3 protein: CASSFSGNEQFF
J gene: TRBJ2-1; V gene: TRBV7-1; clone size: -; CDR3 protein: CASSTSIPAGYSYNEQFF
J gene: TRBJ1-2; V gene: TRBV19; clone size: -; CDR3 protein: CASDTFDGSEGYTF
J gene: TRBJ1-5; V gene: TRBV6-5; clone size: -; CDR3 protein: CASSPLGPNQPQHF
J gene: TRBJ2-5; V gene: TRBV6-6; clone size: -; CDR3 protein: CASTGGEETQYF
J gene: TRBJ2-7; V gene: TRBV11-3; clone size: -; CDR3 protein: CASSLVTETYEQYF
J gene: TRBJ1-6; V gene: TRBV30; clone size: -; CDR3 protein: CAWIDGQIYNSPLHF
J gene: TRBJ2-6; V gene: TRBV5-1; clone size: -; CDR3 protein: CAKPTVSGANVLTF
J gene: TRBJ1-2; V gene: TRBV5-1; clone size: -; CDR3 protein: CASSPRDRGFPLYGYTF
J gene: TRBJ2-7; V gene: TRBV27; clone size: -; CDR3 protein: CASSPAGAYEQYF
J gene: TRBJ2-1; V gene: TRBV9; clone size: -; CDR3 protein: CASSGTGYNEQFF
J gene: TRBJ2-5; V gene: TRBV9; clone size: -; CDR3 protein: CASSVGAYQETQYF
J gene: -; V gene: TRBV27; clone size: -; CDR3 protein: CASSFRDRDYEQYF
J gene: TRBJ1-6; V gene: TRBV5-5; clone size: -; CDR3 protein: CASSPLSRSSYNSPLHF
J gene: TRBJ1-3; V gene: TRBV18; clone size: few; CDR3 protein: CASSPPWDNGENTIYF
J gene: TRBJ1-5; V gene: TRBV5-5; clone size: -; CDR3 protein: CASSSGANQPQHF
J gene: TRBJ2-7; V gene: TRBV6-1; clone size: -; CDR3 protein: CASSYTGGIYEQYF
J gene: TRBJ1-3; V gene: TRBV10-1; clone size: -; CDR3 protein: CASSETGAGNTIYF
J gene: TRBJ2-7; V gene: TRBV4-1; clone size: -; CDR3 protein: CASSQDWWGGADYEQYF
J gene: TRBJ1-1; V gene: TRBV7-9; clone size: large; CDR3 protein: CASSNMNTEAFF
J gene: TRBJ2-2; V gene: TRBV6-1; clone size: few; CDR3 protein: CASSESGRGTGELFF
J gene: TRBJ1-3; V gene: TRBV11-2; clone size: -; CDR3 protein: CASSSGQGVNTIYF
J gene: TRBJ1-1; V gene: TRBV28; clone size: -; CDR3 protein: CASSHGVGMNTEAFF
J gene: TRBJ2-3; V gene: TRBV5-1; clone size: -; CDR3 protein: CASRTGGDTQYF
J gene: TRBJ2-1; V gene: TRBV7-9; clone size: -; CDR3 protein: CASSLGSSSGINNEQFF
J gene: TRBJ2-7; V gene: TRBV9; clone size: -; CDR3 protein: CASSSDRGPYEQYF
J gene: TRBJ2-2; V gene: TRBV27; clone size: -; CDR3 protein: CASSFTPLSGELFF
J gene: TRBJ1-4; V gene: TRBV19; clone size: -; CDR3 protein: CASSTYGTSEKLFF
J gene: TRBJ2-1; V gene: TRBV25-1; clone size: few; CDR3 protein: CASSATLAGGSDEQFF
J gene: TRBJ2-5; V gene: TRBV7-2; clone size: few; CDR3 protein: CASSLEGRGRKFGTQYF
J gene: TRBJ2-7; V gene: TRBV25-1; clone size: -; CDR3 protein: CASSEGSRTAPYEQYF